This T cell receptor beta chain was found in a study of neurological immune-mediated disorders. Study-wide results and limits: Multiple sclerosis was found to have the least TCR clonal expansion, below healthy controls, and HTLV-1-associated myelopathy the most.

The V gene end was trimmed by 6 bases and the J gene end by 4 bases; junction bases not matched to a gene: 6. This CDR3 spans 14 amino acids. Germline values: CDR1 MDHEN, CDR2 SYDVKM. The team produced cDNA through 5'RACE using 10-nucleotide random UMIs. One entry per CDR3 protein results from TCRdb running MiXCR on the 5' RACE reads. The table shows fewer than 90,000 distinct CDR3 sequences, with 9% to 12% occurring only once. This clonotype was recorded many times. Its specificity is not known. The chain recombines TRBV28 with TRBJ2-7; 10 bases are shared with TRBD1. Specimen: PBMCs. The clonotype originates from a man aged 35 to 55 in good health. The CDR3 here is CASSAGQGEYEQYF. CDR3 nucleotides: TGTGCCAGCAGCGCTGGACAGGGGGAATACGAGCAGTACTTC.